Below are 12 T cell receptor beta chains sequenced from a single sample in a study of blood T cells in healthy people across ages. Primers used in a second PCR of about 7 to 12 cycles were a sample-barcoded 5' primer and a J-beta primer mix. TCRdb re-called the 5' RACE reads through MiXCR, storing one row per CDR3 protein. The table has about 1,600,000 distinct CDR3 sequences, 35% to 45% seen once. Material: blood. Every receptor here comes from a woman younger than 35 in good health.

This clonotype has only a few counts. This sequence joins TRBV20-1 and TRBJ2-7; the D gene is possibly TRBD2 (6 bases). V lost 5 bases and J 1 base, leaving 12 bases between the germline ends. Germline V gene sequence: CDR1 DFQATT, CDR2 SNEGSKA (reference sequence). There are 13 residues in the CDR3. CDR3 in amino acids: CSALGGWSYEQYF. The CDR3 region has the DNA TGCAGTGCTTTGGGGGGATGGTCCTACGAGCAGTACTTC.

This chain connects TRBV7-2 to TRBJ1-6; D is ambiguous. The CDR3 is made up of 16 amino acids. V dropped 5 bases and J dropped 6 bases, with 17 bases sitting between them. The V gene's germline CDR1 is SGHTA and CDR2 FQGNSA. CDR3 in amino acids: CASSRRRELFNSPLHF. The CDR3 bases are TGTGCCAGCAGCCGACGTAGGGAGTTATTTAATTCACCCCTCCACTTT.

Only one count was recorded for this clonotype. This CDR3 reads CSVSIGTGGYEQYF. CDR3 coding DNA: TGCAGCGTTTCAATAGGGACAGGGGGCTACGAGCAGTACTTC. This sequence joins TRBV29-1 and TRBJ2-7, with 11 bases identical to TRBD1. V lost 5 bases and J lost 3; bases outside the gene matches: 6. This CDR3 region has 14 residues. Germline CDR1 and CDR2: SQVTM and ANQGSEA.

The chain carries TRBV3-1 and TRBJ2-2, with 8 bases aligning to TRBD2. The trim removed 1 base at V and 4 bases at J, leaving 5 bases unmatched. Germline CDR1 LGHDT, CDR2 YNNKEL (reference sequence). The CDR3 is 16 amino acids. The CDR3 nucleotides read TGTGCCAGCAGCCAAGGGAGGAGCGGGAGCACCGGGGAGCTGTTTTTT. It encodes CASSQGRSGSTGELFF.

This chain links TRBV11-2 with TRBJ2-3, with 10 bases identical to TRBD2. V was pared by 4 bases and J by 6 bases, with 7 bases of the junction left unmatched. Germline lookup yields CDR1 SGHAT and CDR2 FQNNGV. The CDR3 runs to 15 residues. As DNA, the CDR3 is TGTGCCAGCAGCTCCCCTAGCGGGAGTGGGGATACGCAGTATTTT. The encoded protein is CASSSPSGSGDTQYF.

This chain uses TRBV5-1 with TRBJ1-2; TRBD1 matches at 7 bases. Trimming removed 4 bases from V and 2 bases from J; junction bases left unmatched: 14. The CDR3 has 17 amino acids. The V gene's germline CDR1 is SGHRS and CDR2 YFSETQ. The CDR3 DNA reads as TGCGCCAGCAGCAGAAACCCCAGTGTAGGGGGCAACTATGGCTACACCTTC. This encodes CASSRNPSVGGNYGYTF.

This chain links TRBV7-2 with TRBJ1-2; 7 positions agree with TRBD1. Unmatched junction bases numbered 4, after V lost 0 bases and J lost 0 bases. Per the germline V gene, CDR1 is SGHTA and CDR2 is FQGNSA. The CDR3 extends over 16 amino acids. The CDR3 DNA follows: TGTGCCAGCAGCTTAGCCGACAGGGCAACTAACTATGGCTACACCTTC. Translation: CASSLADRATNYGYTF.

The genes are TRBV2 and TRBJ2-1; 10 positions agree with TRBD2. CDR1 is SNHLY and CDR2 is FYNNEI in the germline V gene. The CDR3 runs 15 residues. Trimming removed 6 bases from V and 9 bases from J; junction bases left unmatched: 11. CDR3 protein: CASRATSGVAIEQFF. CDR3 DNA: TGTGCCAGCAGGGCCACTAGCGGGGTAGCTATTGAGCAGTTCTTC.

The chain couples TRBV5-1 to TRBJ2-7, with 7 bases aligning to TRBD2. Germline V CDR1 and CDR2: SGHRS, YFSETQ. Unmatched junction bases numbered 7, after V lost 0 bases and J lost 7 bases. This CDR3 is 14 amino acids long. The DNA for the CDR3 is TGCGCCAGCAGCTTGGCCCATACGGGGGGAGAGCAGTACTTC. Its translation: CASSLAHTGGEQYF.

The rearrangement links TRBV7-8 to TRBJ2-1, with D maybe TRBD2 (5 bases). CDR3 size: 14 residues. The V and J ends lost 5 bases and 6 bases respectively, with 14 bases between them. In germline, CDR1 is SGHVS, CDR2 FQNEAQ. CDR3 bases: TGTGCCAGCAGCCCTCGAGAGGGTTCCAATGAGCAGTTCTTC. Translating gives CASSPREGSNEQFF.

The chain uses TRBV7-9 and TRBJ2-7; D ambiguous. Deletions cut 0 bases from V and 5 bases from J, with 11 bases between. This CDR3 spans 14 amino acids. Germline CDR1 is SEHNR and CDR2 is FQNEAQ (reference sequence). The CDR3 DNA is TGTGCCAGCAGCTTAGCGATCCCCCCCCACGAGCAGTACTTC. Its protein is CASSLAIPPHEQYF.

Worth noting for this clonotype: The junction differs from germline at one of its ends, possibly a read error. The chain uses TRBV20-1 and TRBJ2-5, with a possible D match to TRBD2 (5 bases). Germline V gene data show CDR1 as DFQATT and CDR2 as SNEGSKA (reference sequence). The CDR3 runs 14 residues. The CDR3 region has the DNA TGCAGTGCCAGAGGAGGCACAACGCAAGAGGCCCAGTACTTC. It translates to CSARGGTTQEAQYF.